The entry below describes one T cell receptor (beta chain). Its specificity is unknown. The data are from a study of shared clonotypes between healthy human individuals. Turning to the study itself: Each donor contributed plates that comprised three CD4 naive, three CD4 memory, two CD8 naive and one CD8 memory. The study's findings and limits: Shared across a few donors were roughly 5.3% of the naive CD4 clonotypes. Depth was large, yet rarefaction showed that sorted-subset sequencing was incomplete.

TCRdb keeps only in-frame clones here, not all; method: immunoSEQ multiplex PCR. The sample consists of under 150,000 clones, approximately 70% of them appearing once. Germline V gene lookup returns CDR1 MNHEY and CDR2 SMNVEV (reference sequence). Deletions cut 6 bases from V and 3 bases from J, with 8 bases between. This CDR3 is 13 amino acids long. The chain recombines TRBV27 with TRBJ2-2; D gene unclear. The receptor was derived from a woman aged 25 to 39 in good health. Sequenced sample: memory CD8+ T cells sorted from blood. Regarding subset: CD45RO+ cells pooled with CCR7-negative TemRA cells. DNA of the CDR3: TGTGCCAGCAGACTCAGGTACACCGGGGAGCTGTTTTTT. This encodes CASRLRYTGELFF.